This T cell receptor (beta chain) was observed in a study of beta chain features in type 1 diabetes. Notes on the study in general: A closer apparent resemblance between naive, central memory and Treg TCRB repertoires was seen in patients than in healthy donors. There was a moderate but significant shortening of TCRB CDR3s in all four CD4+ subsets of Type 1 diabetes patients.

Sequenced material consisted of expressed TCRB transcripts (all of the isolated RNA was reverse transcribed). The study sequenced naive, central memory and regulatory T cell samples to an average of approximately 4 million reads. The data were produced by immunoSEQ multiplex PCR, yet TCRdb's version contains in-frame clones alone and is incomplete. Counted here are around 430,000 clones, approximately 31% occurring once; the ten biggest clones make up around 0.065%. Via CD45RO/CCR7/CD25/CD127/CD95/CD27, cells of the CD4+ naive, central memory, regulatory and stem cell-like memory subsets were sorted. As to this clone: The antigen remains undetermined.

Trimming cost V 4 bases and J 5 bases; bases outside gene matches: 8. This CDR3 comprises 15 residues. Germline V gene data show CDR1 as KGHSH and CDR2 as LQKENI. The clonotype was recovered from a man aged 18 to 29 in good health. Sequenced sample: naive CD4+ T cells from blood. The rearrangement uses TRBV18 and TRBJ2-5; 9 bases map to TRBD1. The CDR3 nucleotides read TGTGCCAGCTCACTCCCGGGACAGGGCCACGAGACCCAGTACTTC. The encoded protein is CASSLPGQGHETQYF. The full variable domain, its missing parts supplied by reference TRBV18 and TRBJ2-5, is NAGVMQNPRHLVRRRGQEARLRCSPMKGHSHVYWYRQLPEEGLKFMVYLQKENIIDESGMPKERFSAEFPKEGPSILRIQQVVRGDSAAYFCASSLPGQGHETQYFGPGTRLLVL.